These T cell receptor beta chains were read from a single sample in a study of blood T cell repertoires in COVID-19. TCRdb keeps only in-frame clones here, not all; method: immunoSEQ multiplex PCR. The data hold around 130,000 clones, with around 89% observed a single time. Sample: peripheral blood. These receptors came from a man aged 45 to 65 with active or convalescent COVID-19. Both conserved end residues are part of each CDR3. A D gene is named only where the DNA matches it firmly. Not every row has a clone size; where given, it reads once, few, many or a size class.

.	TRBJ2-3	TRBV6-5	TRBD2	CASRTSGSTDTQYF	TGTGCCAGCAGGACTAGCGGGAGCACAGATACGCAGTATTTT
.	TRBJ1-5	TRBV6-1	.	CASSESWEGQPQHF	TGTGCCAGCAGTGAATCGTGGGAGGGTCAGCCCCAGCATTTT
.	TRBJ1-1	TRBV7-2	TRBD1	CASSLASGQGMNTEAFF	TGTGCCAGCAGCTTAGCATCAGGACAGGGGATGAACACTGAAGCTTTCTTT
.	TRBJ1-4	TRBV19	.	CASRDRTWDEKLFF	TGTGCCAGTAGGGACAGAACGTGGGATGAAAAACTGTTTTTT
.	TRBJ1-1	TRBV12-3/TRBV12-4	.	CASSFAGNTEAFF	TGTGCCAGCAGTTTTGCGGGTAACACTGAAGCTTTCTTT
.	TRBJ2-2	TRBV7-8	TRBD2	CASSLAVGGSTGELFF	TGTGCCAGCAGCTTAGCGGTGGGAGGGTCCACCGGGGAGCTGTTTTTT
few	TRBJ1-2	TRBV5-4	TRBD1	CASRPDRAYGYTF	TGTGCCAGCAGACCCGACAGGGCTTATGGCTACACCTTC
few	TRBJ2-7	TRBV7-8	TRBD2	CASSLILGGASEQYF	TGTGCCAGCAGCTTAATCCTCGGGGGGGCCAGCGAGCAGTACTTC
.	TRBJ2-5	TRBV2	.	CASPGRGWETQYF	TGTGCCAGTCCGGGCCGGGGATGGGAGACCCAGTACTTC
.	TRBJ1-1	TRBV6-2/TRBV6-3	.	CASSYGRDTEAFF	TGTGCCAGCAGTTACGGCAGGGACACTGAAGCTTTCTTT
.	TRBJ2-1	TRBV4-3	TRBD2	CASSQDPLTSGGLNAYNEQFF	TGCGCCAGCAGCCAAGATCCGCTGACTAGCGGGGGGCTGAACGCCTACAATGAGCAGTTCTTC
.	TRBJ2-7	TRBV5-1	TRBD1	CASSLVSGGYEQYF	TGCGCCAGCAGCTTGGTGTCAGGGGGCTACGAGCAGTACTTC
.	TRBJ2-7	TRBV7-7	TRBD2	CASSPSGSYEQYF	TGTGCCAGCAGCCCTAGCGGCTCCTACGAGCAGTACTTC
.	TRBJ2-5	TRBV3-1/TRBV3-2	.	CASSQVAETQYF	TGTGCCAGCAGCCAAGTCGCGGAGACCCAGTACTTC
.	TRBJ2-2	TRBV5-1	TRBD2	CASSLLAANTGELFF	TGCGCCAGCAGCCTCCTAGCGGCGAACACCGGGGAGCTGTTTTTT
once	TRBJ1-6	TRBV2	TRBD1	CASSLDRANLSLHF	TGTGCCAGCAGTCTGGACAGGGCAAATTTGTCCCTCCACTTT
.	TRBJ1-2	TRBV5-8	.	CASSYRSIGTDYGYTF	TGTGCCAGCAGCTACCGGTCGATCGGGACTGACTATGGCTACACCTTC
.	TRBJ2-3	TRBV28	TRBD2	CASLAAWDTQYF	TGTGCCAGCCTAGCGGCTTGGGATACGCAGTATTTT
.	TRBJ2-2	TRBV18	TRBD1	CASSPQRTGVGGELFF	TGTGCCAGCTCACCCCAGAGGACAGGGGTTGGCGGGGAGCTGTTTTTT
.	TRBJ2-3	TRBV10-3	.	CAISEMIVLEPDTQYF	TGTGCCATCAGTGAAATGATAGTCCTAGAGCCAGATACGCAGTATTTT
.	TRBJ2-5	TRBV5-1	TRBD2	CASSETSVLYQETQYF	TGCGCCAGCAGCGAGACTAGCGTACTATACCAAGAGACCCAGTACTTC
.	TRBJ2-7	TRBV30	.	CAWSVGSFAYEQYF	TGTGCCTGGAGTGTCGGTAGCTTCGCATACGAGCAGTACTTC
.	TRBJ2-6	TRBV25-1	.	CASSAQGSGANVLTF	TGTGCCAGCAGTGCCCAGGGGTCTGGGGCCAACGTCCTGACTTTC
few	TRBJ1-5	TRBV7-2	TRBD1	CASSPGTANQPQHF	TGTGCCAGCAGCCCCGGGACAGCTAATCAGCCCCAGCATTTT